These 23 T cell receptor beta chains came from one sample sequenced in a study of early T cells in non-severe SARS-CoV-2 infection. TCRdb itself ran the 5' RACE reads through MiXCR, one entry per CDR3 protein. The sample holds 45,000 to 55,000 distinct CDR3 sequences, about 7.4% seen once. Sequencing input: whole blood. The receptors stem from an adult who was a healthcare worker with PCR-confirmed SARS-CoV-2 infection or an uninfected control (not recorded which).

The chain has TRBV28 and TRBJ1-5; TRBD1 matches 7 bases. This CDR3 spans 18 amino acids. The V gene's germline CDR1 is MDHEN and CDR2 SYDVKM. The J segment lost 2 bases and the V segment lost 4 bases, leaving 14 bases of the junction unmatched. CDR3 bases: TGTGCCAGCAGTTCAACCTACCCGACAGGGATTGGCAATCAGCCCCAGCATTTT. Translation: CASSSTYPTGIGNQPQHF.

The rearrangement links TRBV3-1 to TRBJ2-5; 8 bases are shared with TRBD1. The ends lost 4 bases at V and 1 base at J; junction bases unmatched: 17. Per germline, CDR1 LGHDT and CDR2 YNNKEL (reference sequence). This CDR3 is 19 amino acids long. The CDR3 DNA is TGTGCCAGCAGCCCTGTGGACAGGGCCCACCTTATCCCCCAAGAGACCCAGTACTTC. This codes for CASSPVDRAHLIPQETQYF.

The sample holds many counts of this clonotype. V usage is TRBV6-1 and J usage is TRBJ1-1; TRBD1 agrees at 9 bases. This CDR3 is built from 14 residues. Germline V gives CDR1 MNHNS, CDR2 SASEGT. V was pared by 4 bases and J by 6 bases, with 6 bases of the junction left unmatched. CDR3 nucleotides: TGTGCCAGCAGTGTTTCGGGACAGGGTGCTGAAGCTTTCTTT. Residues: CASSVSGQGAEAFF.

This clonotype occurred a few times. V gene TRBV6-6 combines with J gene TRBJ2-5, with 8 bases identical to TRBD2. This CDR3 is 12 amino acids long. Germline-derived CDR1 and CDR2 are MNHNY and SVGAGI (reference sequence). After removal of 5 bases from V and 10 bases from J, the junction contained 6 bases not matched to a gene. DNA for the CDR3: TGTGCCAGCAGTGGGGGACTAGTAGACCAGTACTTC. Amino acids: CASSGGLVDQYF.

This clonotype was detected only a few times. V usage is TRBV10-3 and J usage is TRBJ1-6; D perhaps matches TRBD1 (6 bases). V gave up 3 bases and J gave up 2 bases, with 8 bases separating them. Germline CDR1 reads ENHRY; CDR2 reads SYGVKD. This CDR3 is built from 15 residues. The CDR3 loop is CAISEQGPYNSPLHF. CDR3 bases: TGTGCCATCAGTGAACAGGGACCCTATAATTCACCCCTCCACTTT.

The chain couples TRBV2 to TRBJ2-1; TRBD2 agrees at 7 bases. The CDR3 loop spans 14 amino acids. Per the germline V gene, CDR1 is SNHLY and CDR2 is FYNNEI. Trimming at V came to 8 bases and at J to 8 bases, leaving 12 bases not matched to a gene. This chain's CDR3 is CASRPGLTFYEQFF. The CDR3 DNA follows: TGTGCCAGCCGACCGGGACTAACTTTCTATGAGCAGTTCTTC.

CDR3 residues: CASSRRGQGASGNTIYF. The CDR3 DNA reads as TGTGCCAGCAGCCGGAGAGGACAGGGGGCATCTGGAAACACCATATATTTT. This sequence joins TRBV7-9 and TRBJ1-3; 11 bases map to TRBD1. This CDR3 spans 17 amino acids. CDR1 is SEHNR and CDR2 is FQNEAQ in the germline V gene (reference sequence). The V segment lost 5 bases and the J segment 1 base; nucleotides outside the gene matches: 7.

For this clonotype: A clone one base away is much larger, so this may be a read error. J is TRBJ2-1 and V is TRBV19, with D possibly TRBD2 on 5 matching bases. CDR1 and CDR2 (germline): LNHDA, SQIVND (reference sequence). V lost 10 bases and J lost 9, with 19 bases in between. There are 13 residues in the CDR3. Here the CDR3 DNA reads TGTGCCACCAACCTCCGGGGTGCCGGTGAGCAGTTCTTC. Encoded protein: CATNLRGAGEQFF.

The V gene is TRBV6-6, the J gene TRBJ2-7, with unresolved D. Germline V gives CDR1 MNHNY, CDR2 SVGAGI (reference sequence). The CDR3 loop spans 13 amino acids. The V and J ends lost 5 bases and 3 bases respectively, with 11 bases between them. The CDR3 coding sequence is TGTGCCAGCAGTCTCATGGGCGGCTACGAGCAGTACTTC. This sequence encodes CASSLMGGYEQYF.

This clonotype was detected a few times. The rearrangement uses TRBV6-5 and TRBJ1-2; 9 nucleotides align to TRBD1. This CDR3 is built from 15 residues. After removal of 6 bases from V and 6 bases from J, the junction contained 11 bases not matched to a gene. Looked up from germline, CDR1 is MNHEY and CDR2 is SVGAGI. The CDR3 sequence: CASSYGNRGLDGYTF. The CDR3 bases are TGTGCCAGCAGCTACGGCAACAGGGGGCTAGATGGCTACACCTTC.

This clonotype was detected ten times or more. The chain recombines TRBV6-1 with TRBJ1-4; 10 nucleotides align to TRBD1. J lost 7 bases, V lost 4 bases, and 3 bases had no gene match. CDR3 length equals 14 residues. Per the germline V gene, CDR1 is MNHNS and CDR2 is SASEGT. CDR3 loop: CASSGQGAAEKLFF. The CDR3 DNA follows: TGTGCCAGCAGTGGACAGGGGGCGGCTGAAAAACTGTTTTTT.

This clonotype turned up a few times. V gene TRBV10-1 combines with J gene TRBJ1-1; 9 positions match TRBD1. The V segment lost 3 bases and the J segment 5 bases; nucleotides outside the gene matches: 1. The CDR3 is 13 amino acids. Germline loops: CDR1 WNHNN, CDR2 SYGVQD (reference sequence). This CDR3 is CASSDGQGTEAFF. The CDR3 DNA follows: TGCGCCAGCAGTGATGGACAGGGGACTGAAGCTTTCTTT.

This clonotype was detected a few times. The chain has TRBV7-9 and TRBJ1-2, with 7 bases fitting TRBD1. This CDR3 is 16 amino acids long. CDR1 and CDR2 from the germline V gene are SEHNR and FQNEAQ (reference sequence). V lost 0 bases, J lost 5 bases, and 9 bases stayed unmatched. CDR3: CASSLASDRDGYGYTF. CDR3 nucleotide sequence: TGTGCCAGCAGCTTAGCCTCCGACAGGGATGGGTATGGCTACACCTTC.

This clonotype turned up a few times. The genes are TRBV12-3 or TRBV12-4 and TRBJ1-1; D is undetermined. The CDR3 runs to 13 residues. V lost 2 bases and J 1 base, leaving 5 bases between the germline ends. Here the CDR3 reads CASSLRQNTEAFF. The CDR3 DNA reads TGTGCCAGCAGTTTAAGGCAGAACACTGAAGCTTTCTTT.

This clonotype was counted many times. The chain is built from TRBV24-1 and TRBJ2-7; weak D call: TRBD1 (6 bases). The germline V and J ends were trimmed by 7 bases and 0 bases, with 15 bases remaining between them. Germline V lookup: CDR1 KGHDR, CDR2 SFDVKD. CDR3 length: 15 amino acids. The CDR3 loop reads CATSKSGENSYEQYF. DNA for the CDR3: TGTGCCACCAGCAAGTCAGGGGAAAACTCCTACGAGCAGTACTTC.

This clonotype was seen many times. The chain uses TRBV20-1 and TRBJ2-3, with 7 bases identical to TRBD1. The CDR3 covers 13 residues. Germline loops: CDR1 DFQATT, CDR2 SNEGSKA (reference sequence). With V trimmed by 7 bases and J by 0 bases, 4 bases remained unmatched. The CDR3 loop is CSVRDSSTDTQYF. CDR3 nucleotide sequence: TGCAGTGTAAGGGACAGTAGCACAGATACGCAGTATTTT.

The table lists this clonotype with many counts. The genes are TRBV12-3 or TRBV12-4 and TRBJ2-5; 7 bases are shared with TRBD1. Germline trimming cut 1 base from V and 4 bases from J; bases unmatched to any gene: 3. This CDR3 has 14 amino acids. CDR3 DNA: TGTGCCAGCAGTTTAGACAGGGGACGAGAGACCCAGTACTTC. It encodes CASSLDRGRETQYF.

The chain uses TRBV10-3 and TRBJ1-2; a weak D match, TRBD1 (5 bases). The germline V gene encodes CDR1 ENHRY and CDR2 SYGVKD. V lost 4 bases, J lost 7 bases, and 13 bases lay in between. This CDR3 region has 13 residues. The CDR3 region has the DNA TGTGCCATCAGTGGGCAGGGCCGGGGTGGCTACACCTTC. Translated, it gives CAISGQGRGGYTF.

The CDR3 here is CASSKARTEINQPQHF. For the CDR3, the DNA is TGTGCCAGCAGCAAAGCCCGGACGGAGATCAATCAGCCCCAGCATTTT. J is TRBJ1-5 and V is TRBV21-1. TRBV21-1 is given as a pseudogene. This CDR3 contains 16 residues.

This chain uses TRBV14 with TRBJ2-1; TRBD2 might be the D (7 bases). The V gene's germline CDR1 is SGHDN and CDR2 FVKESK. Trimming left V 3 bases short and J 2 bases short, with 20 bases between. The length of the CDR3 is 18 residues. The CDR3 loop reads CASSHHRIGGGAYNEQFF. CDR3 in DNA: TGTGCCAGCAGCCACCACCGGATAGGGGGGGGGGCCTACAATGAGCAGTTCTTC.

This clonotype has at least ten counts. J is TRBJ1-6 and V is TRBV5-1; D might be TRBD1 (5 bases). The CDR3 sequence is 15 residues long. V lost 0 bases, J lost 7 bases, and 11 bases lay in between. CDR1 and CDR2 (germline): SGHRS, YFSETQ. The CDR3 spells CASSLETGRNSPLHF. CDR3 nucleotides: TGCGCCAGCAGCTTGGAGACGGGACGAAATTCACCCCTCCACTTT. Drawing the rest from reference TRBV5-1 and TRBJ1-6, the complete variable domain is KAGVTQTPRYLIKTRGQQVTLSCSPISGHRSVSWYQQTPGQGLQFLFEYFSETQRNKGNFPGRFSGRQFSNSRSEMNVSTLELGDSALYLCASSLETGRNSPLHFGNGTRLTVT.

The V gene is TRBV12-3 or TRBV12-4, the J gene TRBJ2-6; D remains unclear. V was trimmed by 3 bases and J by 2 bases, leaving 2 bases between them. This CDR3 is built from 13 residues. CDR3 region: CASSFAGANVLTF. The CDR3 region has the DNA TGTGCCAGCAGTTTTGCTGGGGCCAACGTCCTGACTTTC.

This clonotype was detected ten times or more. The V gene is TRBV27, the J gene TRBJ2-3; tentative D call: TRBD2 (6 bases). V lost 5 bases and J lost 1, with 10 bases in between. Germline CDR1 reads MNHEY; CDR2 reads SMNVEV (reference sequence). CDR3 size: 14 residues. The CDR3 spells CASSERAGTDTQYF. The CDR3 DNA follows: TGTGCCAGCAGTGAGCGGGCAGGCACAGATACGCAGTATTTT.